This TCR beta chain was found in a study of T cell repertoires in cytomegalovirus infection. On the study more broadly: As its CMV epitopes, the study selected recently identified HLA-C-restricted and well-studied HLA-B-restricted targets. Public TCR beta signature analysis indicated the presence of both CMV infection and matching HLA type.

TCRdb used MiXCR to reprocess the reads, holding one entry per CDR3 protein. The sample contains hundreds of thousands of distinct CDR3 sequences, about 42% of which appear only once. Points on this clonotype: What it binds is not known.

Germline values: CDR1 SGDLS, CDR2 YYNGEE. V was cut by 0 bases and J by 2 bases, with 17 bases left in between. This CDR3 has 17 residues. Study-level points and caveats: Carriers of CMV plus the relevant HLA were identified by cumulative public TCR beta family frequency. HLA-C-restricted CMV clonotypes gave the most frequent clonotype in two of eight donors.

Specimen: cultured PBMCs, collected from culture after CMV antigen stimulation. The chain has TRBV9 and TRBJ1-1; D is uncertain. The TCR comes from a human donor in good health (CMV status not recorded). Some clones in this sample may be carry-over from other donors' samples. CDR3 in DNA: TGTGCCAGCAGCGTAGGACCCCAGGTAGGGCGCAACACTGAAGCTTTCTTT. The encoded protein is CASSVGPQVGRNTEAFF. The whole variable domain, remainder taken from reference TRBV9 and TRBJ1-1, is DSGVTQTPKHLITATGQRVTLRCSPRSGDLSVYWYQQSLDQGLQFLIQYYNGEERAKGNILERFSAQQFPDLHSELNLSSLELGDSALYFCASSVGPQVGRNTEAFFGQGTRLTVV.